The 12 T cell receptor beta chains below all came from one sample that was sequenced in a study of T cells in Graves' hyperthyroidism and ophthalmopathy. Amplification of TCR beta CDR3 regions was performed using RNA transcripts as template. HTBI primers were the set used in a first-round RT-PCR of the TCR CDR3. MiXCR was run by TCRdb on the multiplex PCR reads, yielding one entry per CDR3 protein. The table shows about 350,000 distinct CDR3 sequences, with approximately 19% occurring only once. Sequencing was done on a sample of blood. The origin of the receptors is a woman between 18 and 29 years old with Graves' hyperthyroidism.

As DNA, the CDR3 is TGTGCCATCAGTGACCCTTCCTACGAGCAGTACTTC. Encoded protein: CAISDPSYEQYF. The chain couples TRBV10-3 to TRBJ2-7, with D unresolved. This CDR3 contains 12 residues. Trimming removed 3 bases from V and 1 base from J, with 4 bases in between. Germline V gene sequence: CDR1 ENHRY, CDR2 SYGVKD.

This clonotype was detected many times. The J gene is TRBJ1-2, the V gene TRBV20-1; D not certain. This CDR3 has 12 amino acids. In germline, CDR1 is DFQATT, CDR2 SNEGSKA (reference sequence). The germline V and J ends were trimmed by 5 bases and 6 bases, with 13 bases remaining between them. CDR3 DNA sequence: TGCAGTGCTGGTACGCCGAGGGATGGCTACACCTTC. Its translation is CSAGTPRDGYTF.

This clonotype was counted at least ten times. The chain carries TRBV6-1 and TRBJ2-2, with TRBD2 matching over 11 bases. V trimming: 6 bases; J trimming: 7 bases; junction bases outside the gene matches: 7. This CDR3 comprises 15 residues. The V gene's germline CDR1 is MNHNS and CDR2 SASEGT. The CDR3 coding sequence is TGTGCCAGCAGGTTTAGCGGGGGGGCGGACGGGGAGCTGTTTTTT. It is translated as CASRFSGGADGELFF.

This rearrangement joins TRBV20-1 to TRBJ1-5; D is uncertain. Trimming took 3 bases from V and 3 from J, leaving 9 bases between them. This CDR3 comprises 13 residues. Germline V gives CDR1 DFQATT, CDR2 SNEGSKA (reference sequence). The CDR3 loop is CSASMENNQPQHF. In nucleotides, the CDR3 is TGCAGTGCTAGTATGGAGAACAATCAGCCCCAGCATTTT.

In its sample, this clonotype was seen many times. The V gene is TRBV12-3 or TRBV12-4, the J gene TRBJ2-7, with a possible D match to TRBD1 (6 bases). This CDR3 has 14 amino acids. Trimming removed 3 bases at V and 0 bases at J, with 9 bases between. CDR3 in DNA: TGTGCCAGCAGTTTTACAGGGAGCTCCTACGAGCAGTACTTC. Its protein is CASSFTGSSYEQYF.

Ten or more counts support this clonotype. This chain joins TRBV5-1 and TRBJ2-7; no clear D gene. The CDR3 runs 12 residues. CDR1 and CDR2 from the germline V gene are SGHRS and YFSETQ. V was shortened by 0 bases and J by 5 bases, with 6 bases between the two germline ends. CDR3 sequence: CASSLAFDEQYF. CDR3 nucleotides: TGCGCCAGCAGCTTGGCCTTCGACGAGCAGTACTTC. Full variable domain (outside the CDR3, taken from reference TRBV5-1 and TRBJ2-7): KAGVTQTPRYLIKTRGQQVTLSCSPISGHRSVSWYQQTPGQGLQFLFEYFSETQRNKGNFPGRFSGRQFSNSRSEMNVSTLELGDSALYLCASSLAFDEQYFGPGTRLTVT.

This clonotype was picked up many times. The chain combines TRBV15 with TRBJ2-2; 7 bases are a match to TRBD1. The CDR3 consists of 17 residues. From germline, CDR1 is LNHNV and CDR2 YYDKDF (reference sequence). The trim removed 5 bases at V and 3 bases at J, leaving 12 bases unmatched. The CDR3 protein is CATSPKQGVYYTGELFF. The DNA for the CDR3 is TGTGCCACCAGCCCTAAGCAGGGGGTGTATTACACCGGGGAGCTGTTTTTT. Together with reference TRBV15 and TRBJ2-2, the CDR3 gives the full variable domain: DAMVIQNPRYQVTQFGKPVTLSCSQTLNHNVMYWYQQKSSQAPKLLFHYYDKDFNNEADTPDNFQSRRPNTSFCFLDIRSPGLGDTAMYLCATSPKQGVYYTGELFFGEGSRLTVL.

This clonotype was observed a few times. The chain joins TRBV18 to TRBJ1-5; 8 bases are shared with TRBD1. This CDR3 spans 16 amino acids. With V trimmed by 3 bases and J by 5 bases, 9 bases remained unmatched. In germline, CDR1 is KGHSH, CDR2 LQKENI. As DNA, the CDR3 is TGTGCCAGCTCACCCTCCCCAGGGGGCCTTGATCAGCCCCAGCATTTT. The encoded protein is CASSPSPGGLDQPQHF. The complete variable domain, with remaining parts taken from reference TRBV18 and TRBJ1-5, reads NAGVMQNPRHLVRRRGQEARLRCSPMKGHSHVYWYRQLPEEGLKFMVYLQKENIIDESGMPKERFSAEFPKEGPSILRIQQVVRGDSAAYFCASSPSPGGLDQPQHFGDGTRLSIL.

This clonotype was seen repeatedly, ten times or more. This chain joins TRBV5-8 and TRBJ2-5; no definite D call. The CDR3 is made up of 14 amino acids. Per the germline V gene, CDR1 is SGHTS and CDR2 is YDEGEE. Trimming took off 7 bases at V and 2 bases at J, with 15 bases between the two ends. In nucleotides, the CDR3 is TGTGCCAGCCTACGAGACTCGGCTCAAGAGACCCAGTACTTC. It is translated as CASLRDSAQETQYF.

This clonotype was counted at least ten times. CDR3 in DNA: TGTGCCATCACTGGGGCGAACACCGGGGAGCTGTTTTTT. Amino acids: CAITGANTGELFF. The genes are TRBV10-3 and TRBJ2-2; D not resolved. This CDR3 comprises 13 residues. Germline V gene sequence: CDR1 ENHRY, CDR2 SYGVKD. Trimming took 7 bases from V and 0 from J, leaving 6 bases between them.

Regarding this clonotype: Compared with germline, one end of the junction differs, possibly owing to a read error. The chain joins TRBV12-3 or TRBV12-4 to TRBJ2-2; maybe TRBD2 (5 bases). CDR3 length: 16 amino acids. The CDR3 loop is CASSPAGSVFTGDLFF. The CDR3 DNA sequence: TGTGCCAGCAGTCCCGCGGGTAGCGTTTTCACCGGGGATCTGTTTTTT.

Remarks on this clonotype: A read error may be the cause here, since a much bigger clone is one base away. The rearrangement links TRBV28 to TRBJ2-6; D is unresolved. The germline V gene encodes CDR1 MDHEN and CDR2 SYDVKM. The CDR3 totals 15 residues. With 2 bases removed from V and 4 bases from J, the gap between germline ends came to 9 bases. DNA of the CDR3: TGTGCCAGCAGTTTAGGGGTAACCGGGGCCAACGTCCTGACTTTC. Protein product: CASSLGVTGANVLTF.